The 11 T cell receptor beta chains reported below all come from one sample, sequenced in a study of blood T cell repertoires in COVID-19. Sequencing was performed with immunoSEQ multiplex PCR; in TCRdb, only in-frame clones are kept and a portion is missing. The sample lists about 280,000 clones, about 85% seen once, with 2% to 3% in the top ten. The source material was PBMCs or T cells enriched from blood (not recorded which). These TCRs come from a woman in her fifties or sixties who had recovered from COVID-19.

V and J are TRBV9 and TRBJ2-2; weak D call: TRBD2 (6 bases). The V and J ends lost 4 bases and 5 bases respectively, with 9 bases between them. This CDR3 spans 13 amino acids. CDR1 and CDR2 (germline): SGDLS, YYNGEE. Here the CDR3 DNA reads TGTGCCAGCAGCCCTGGAGGGACCGGGGAGCTGTTTTTT. It codes for CASSPGGTGELFF.

V usage is TRBV7-9 and J usage is TRBJ2-1; D might be TRBD1 (6 bases). CDR3 size: 18 residues. Germline CDR1 is SEHNR and CDR2 is FQNEAQ (reference sequence). V dropped 7 bases and J dropped 1 base, with 23 bases sitting between them. This CDR3 reads CASNILQGPRKSYNEQFF. Here the CDR3 DNA reads TGTGCCAGCAACATTTTACAGGGACCGAGAAAATCCTACAATGAGCAGTTCTTC. Full variable domain (remainder filled in from reference TRBV7-9 and TRBJ2-1): DTGVSQNPRHKITKRGQNVTFRCDPISEHNRLYWYRQTLGQGPEFLTYFQNEAQLEKSRLLSDRFSAERPKGSFSTLEIQRTEQGDSAMYLCASNILQGPRKSYNEQFFGPGTRLTVL.

The V gene is TRBV27, the J gene TRBJ1-5; 7 bases line up with TRBD1. Trimming removed 3 bases from V and 4 bases from J; junction bases left unmatched: 3. Germline V gene lookup returns CDR1 MNHEY and CDR2 SMNVEV (reference sequence). CDR3 length: 14 residues. The CDR3 protein is CASSLVQGNQPQHF. CDR3 in DNA: TGTGCCAGCAGTTTGGTACAGGGGAATCAGCCCCAGCATTTT.

The genes are TRBV2 and TRBJ1-5; no reliable D call. V was shortened by 3 bases and J by 4 bases, with 16 bases between the two germline ends. CDR1 SNHLY and CDR2 FYNNEI come from the germline V gene. The CDR3 runs 16 residues. CDR3 bases: TGTGCCAGCAGTGAGCGGGGTGTGGCAGGTAATCAGCCCCAGCATTTT. Protein sequence: CASSERGVAGNQPQHF.

This chain uses TRBV19 with TRBJ2-1; TRBD1 aligns across 7 bases. The germline V gene has CDR1 LNHDA and CDR2 SQIVND (reference sequence). The CDR3 contains 17 residues. V lost 5 bases to trimming and J lost 7 bases; unmatched junction nucleotides: 17. The CDR3 protein is CASSGSQGGYEGNEQFF. CDR3 in DNA: TGTGCCAGTAGTGGGTCCCAAGGGGGCTATGAGGGAAATGAGCAGTTCTTC.

The gene calls are TRBV4-2 and TRBJ2-5; 10 bases match TRBD1. Germline lookup yields CDR1 LGHNA and CDR2 YNFKEQ. Germline trimming cut 1 base from V and 5 bases from J; bases unmatched to any gene: 7. The CDR3 covers 16 residues. This chain's CDR3 is CASSQVGDRGYETQYF. The CDR3, as DNA: TGTGCCAGCAGCCAAGTGGGGGACAGGGGATACGAGACCCAGTACTTC.

J is TRBJ1-3 and V is TRBV30, with a tentative D call TRBD1 (5 bases). V was trimmed by 5 bases and J by 5 bases, leaving 10 bases between them. Germline V gene data show CDR1 as GTSNPN and CDR2 as SVGIG (reference sequence). The CDR3 is made up of 12 amino acids. The CDR3 bases are TGTGCCTGGGGAGCAGGGAGAAACACCATATATTTT. It translates to CAWGAGRNTIYF.

The chain combines TRBV2 with TRBJ2-6, with 8 bases matching TRBD2. CDR1 and CDR2 from the germline V gene are SNHLY and FYNNEI. Losses at the gene ends were 6 bases for V and 2 bases for J; bases not matched to a gene: 9. CDR3 length equals 17 residues. CDR3 DNA: TGTGCCAGCAGCTTAGCGGGGACCTCGCCTGGGGCCAACGTCCTGACTTTC. It specifies CASSLAGTSPGANVLTF.

V and J are TRBV28 and TRBJ2-7; TRBD2 might be the D (5 bases). V shed 2 bases and J shed 3 bases, with 14 bases lying between them. Per the germline V gene, CDR1 is MDHEN and CDR2 is SYDVKM. There are 15 residues in the CDR3. Here the CDR3 DNA reads TGTGCCAGCAGTTTAGGTTTAGGCAGCGGCTACGAGCAGTACTTC. Protein product: CASSLGLGSGYEQYF.

This clone was seen once. The V and J genes are TRBV29-1 and TRBJ1-5; possible D gene TRBD1, 6 bases. Trimming cost V 5 bases and J 4 bases, with 12 bases left between them. The CDR3 contains 13 residues. The germline gives CDR1 SQVTM, CDR2 ANQGSEA. As DNA, the CDR3 is TGCAGCGTTCAGGGGACGGGGAATCAGCCCCAGCATTTT. Translation: CSVQGTGNQPQHF.

As to this clone: The junction does not match germline at one end; this may be a read error. J is TRBJ1-1 and V is TRBV5-6; D not certain. Germline V lookup: CDR1 SGHDT, CDR2 YYEEEE. The CDR3 is 13 amino acids. DNA of the CDR3: TGTGCTAGCAGCCCGAGGAGGGCCACTGAAGCTTTCTTT. This gives the protein CASSPRRATEAFF.